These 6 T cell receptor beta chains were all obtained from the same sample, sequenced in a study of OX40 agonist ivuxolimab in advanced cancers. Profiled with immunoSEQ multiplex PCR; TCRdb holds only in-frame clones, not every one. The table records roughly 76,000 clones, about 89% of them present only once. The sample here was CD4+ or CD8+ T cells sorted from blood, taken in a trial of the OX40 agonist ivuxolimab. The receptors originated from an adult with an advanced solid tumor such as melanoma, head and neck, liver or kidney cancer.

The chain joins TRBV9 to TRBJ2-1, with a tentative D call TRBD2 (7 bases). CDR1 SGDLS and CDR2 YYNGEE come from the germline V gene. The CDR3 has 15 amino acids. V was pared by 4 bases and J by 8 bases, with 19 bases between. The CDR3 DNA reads TGTGCCAGCAGCCCCGAGGGGGGGCTATCCGATGAGCAGTTCTTC. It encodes CASSPEGGLSDEQFF.

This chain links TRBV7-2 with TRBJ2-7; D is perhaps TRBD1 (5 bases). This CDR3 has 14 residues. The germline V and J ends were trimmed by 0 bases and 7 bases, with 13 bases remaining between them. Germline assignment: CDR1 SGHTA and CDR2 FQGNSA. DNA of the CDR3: TGTGCCAGCAGCTTAGCTCCCCCTTACAGGGAGCAGTACTTC. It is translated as CASSLAPPYREQYF.

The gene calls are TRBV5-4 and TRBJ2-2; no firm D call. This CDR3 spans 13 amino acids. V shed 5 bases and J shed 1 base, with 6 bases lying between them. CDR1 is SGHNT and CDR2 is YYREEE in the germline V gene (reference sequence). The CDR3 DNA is TGTGCCAGCAGAGACCGGAACACCGGGGAGCTGTTTTTT. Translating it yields CASRDRNTGELFF.

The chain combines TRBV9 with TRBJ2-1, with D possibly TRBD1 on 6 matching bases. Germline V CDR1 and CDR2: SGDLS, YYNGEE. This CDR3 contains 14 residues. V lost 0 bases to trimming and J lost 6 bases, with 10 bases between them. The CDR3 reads CASSVVNRANEQFF. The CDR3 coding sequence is TGTGCCAGCAGCGTAGTGAACAGGGCCAATGAGCAGTTCTTC.

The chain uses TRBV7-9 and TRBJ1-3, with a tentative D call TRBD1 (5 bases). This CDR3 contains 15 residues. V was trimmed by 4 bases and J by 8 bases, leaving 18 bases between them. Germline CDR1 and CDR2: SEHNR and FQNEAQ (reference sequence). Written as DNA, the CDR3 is TGTGCCAGCAGCTCCCGGGACCAAATTTCAGACACCATATATTTT. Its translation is CASSSRDQISDTIYF. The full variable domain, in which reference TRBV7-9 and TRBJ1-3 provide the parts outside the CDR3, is DTGVSQNPRHKITKRGQNVTFRCDPISEHNRLYWYRQTLGQGPEFLTYFQNEAQLEKSRLLSDRFSAERPKGSFSTLEIQRTEQGDSAMYLCASSSRDQISDTIYFGEGSWLTVV.

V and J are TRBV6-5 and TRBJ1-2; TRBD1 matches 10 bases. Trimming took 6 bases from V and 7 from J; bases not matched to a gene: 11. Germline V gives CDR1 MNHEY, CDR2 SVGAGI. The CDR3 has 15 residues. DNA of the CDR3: TGTGCCAGCAGCTCCCTTTCCGGGACAGGGGTTGGCTACACCTTC. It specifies CASSSLSGTGVGYTF.